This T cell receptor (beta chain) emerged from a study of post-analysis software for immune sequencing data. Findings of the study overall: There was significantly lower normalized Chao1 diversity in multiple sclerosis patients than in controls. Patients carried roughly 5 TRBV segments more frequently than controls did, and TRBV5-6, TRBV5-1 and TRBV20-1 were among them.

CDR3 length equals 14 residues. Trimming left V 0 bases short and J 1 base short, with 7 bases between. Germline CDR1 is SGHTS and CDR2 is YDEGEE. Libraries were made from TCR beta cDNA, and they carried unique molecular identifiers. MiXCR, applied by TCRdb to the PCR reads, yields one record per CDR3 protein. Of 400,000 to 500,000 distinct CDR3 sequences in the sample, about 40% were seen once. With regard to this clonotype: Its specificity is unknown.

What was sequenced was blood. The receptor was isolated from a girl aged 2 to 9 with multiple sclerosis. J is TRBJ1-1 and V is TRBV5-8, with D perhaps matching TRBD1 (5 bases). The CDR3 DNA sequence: TGTGCCAGCAGCTTGGCGAGGGGGAACACTGAAGCTTTCTTT. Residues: CASSLARGNTEAFF.